The TCR beta chain described here comes from a study of blood T cell repertoires in COVID-19. Study summary: PBMCs, B-cell-depleted T cells, or T cells were the source of the cDNA or gDNA that made up the material.

In the original workflow: How many nucleated cells were present was estimated from reference gene primer amplification. The repertoire was sequenced with immunoSEQ multiplex PCR; TCRdb's copy has only in-frame clones and lacks some. V and J calls and clone size come straight from that table; D and trimming were deduced from the DNA. The sample records 60,000 to 75,000 clones, roughly 70% being singletons. Within the 2 weeks before study entry, each person in the exposed group met a COVID-19 case. The CDR3 is 14 amino acids. Per germline, CDR1 SGHVS and CDR2 FQNEAQ. The ends were cut back, 1 base at V and 1 base at J, with 7 bases in the middle.

The chain has TRBV7-8 and TRBJ1-1; no clear D. The source is a woman between 55 and 75 years old who had been exposed to COVID-19. The specimen was PBMCs or T cells enriched from blood (not recorded which). The CDR3 region is CASSLGIKNTEAFF. CDR3 sequence (DNA): TGTGCCAGCAGCTTAGGTATAAAGAACACTGAAGCTTTCTTT.